The rows below give T cell receptor beta chains drawn from one sample of a study of immune heterogeneity within non-small cell lung tumors. From the multiplex PCR reads, TCRdb called clonotypes with MiXCR, one entry per CDR3 protein. The sample lists 15,000 to 20,000 distinct CDR3 sequences, roughly 30% occurring once. Sequenced: lung tumor tissue. The receptors originated from a man aged 35 to 55 with non-small cell lung cancer. Each CDR3 is given with its conserved first and last residue. A D gene is named only where the DNA matches it firmly. Part of the rows lack a size; the others show once, few, many or a class for expanded clones.

D: TRBD2
J: TRBJ2-4
size: .
V: TRBV7-2
CDR3: CASSMSLGTSGRNAKNIQYF
DNA: TGTGCCAGCAGCATGAGCCTCGGGACTAGCGGGAGGAATGCCAAAAACATTCAGTACTTC

D: TRBD2
J: TRBJ2-7
size: few
V: TRBV9
CDR3: CASSGGGEGEQYF
DNA: TGTGCCAGCAGCGGGGGGGGGGAGGGGGAGCAGTACTTC

D: .
J: TRBJ1-5
size: medium-sized
V: TRBV7-2
CDR3: CASSAGADQPQHF
DNA: TGTGCCAGCAGCGCAGGGGCGGATCAGCCCCAGCATTTT

D: TRBD2
J: TRBJ2-7
size: medium-sized
V: TRBV11-1
CDR3: CASSLGGSISYEQYF
DNA: TGTGCCAGCAGCTTAGGCGGGAGCATTTCCTACGAGCAGTACTTC

D: .
J: TRBJ2-2
size: .
V: TRBV12-3/TRBV12-4
CDR3: CASRKYTGELFF
DNA: TGTGCCAGCAGGAAATACACCGGGGAGCTGTTTTTT

D: TRBD1
J: TRBJ2-1
size: few
V: TRBV11-3
CDR3: CASSLTGGLCNEQFF
DNA: TGTGCCAGCAGTTTAACAGGGGGCCTATGCAATGAGCAGTTCTTC

D: TRBD1
J: TRBJ2-5
size: .
V: TRBV6-6
CDR3: CASSYLQGAKETQYF
DNA: TGTGCCAGCAGTTACTTACAGGGGGCAAAAGAGACCCAGTACTTC

D: TRBD2
J: TRBJ2-5
size: medium-sized
V: TRBV7-8
CDR3: CASSYGLAGGPGETQYF
DNA: TGTGCCAGCAGCTACGGACTAGCGGGAGGGCCGGGGGAGACCCAGTACTTC

D: .
J: TRBJ2-3
size: .
V: TRBV5-6
CDR3: CASSRIQGSDTQYF
DNA: TGTGCCAGCAGCCGGATTCAGGGGTCGGATACGCAGTATTTT

D: .
J: TRBJ2-5
size: few
V: TRBV19
CDR3: CASSHRGETQYF
DNA: TGTGCCAGTAGTCATCGGGGGGAGACCCAGTACTTC

D: TRBD2
J: TRBJ2-2
size: .
V: TRBV7-9
CDR3: CASSPKMRLAGNTGELFF
DNA: TGTGCCAGCAGCCCTAAGATGAGACTAGCGGGAAACACCGGGGAGCTGTTTTTT

D: TRBD1
J: TRBJ1-2
size: medium-sized
V: TRBV7-2
CDR3: CASSLAGTANYGYTF
DNA: TGTGCCAGCAGCTTAGCGGGGACAGCTAACTATGGCTACACCTTC

D: TRBD2
J: TRBJ2-3
size: .
V: TRBV6-5
CDR3: CASSYSTSGRAFTQYF
DNA: TGTGCCAGCAGTTACTCGACTAGCGGGAGGGCCTTTACGCAGTATTTT

D: .
J: TRBJ2-1
size: .
V: TRBV3-1
CDR3: CASSQDLIGSHEQFF
DNA: TGTGCCAGCAGCCAAGATTTAATTGGCTCCCATGAGCAGTTCTTC

D: .
J: TRBJ2-7
size: medium-sized
V: TRBV12-3/TRBV12-4
CDR3: CASSLDGAGEQYF
DNA: TGTGCCAGCAGTTTAGACGGGGCCGGGGAGCAGTACTTC

D: .
J: TRBJ1-3
size: many
V: TRBV5-1
CDR3: CASGPGISGNTIYF
DNA: TGCGCCAGCGGCCCCGGAATCTCTGGAAACACCATATATTTT

D: .
J: TRBJ1-1
size: many
V: TRBV9
CDR3: CASSVGRRTEAFF
DNA: TGTGCCAGCAGCGTGGGTAGGCGCACTGAAGCTTTCTTT

D: TRBD1
J: TRBJ2-2
size: .
V: TRBV7-7
CDR3: CASRPGTGTTGELFF
DNA: TGTGCTAGCAGACCCGGGACAGGAACCACCGGGGAGCTGTTTTTT

D: .
J: TRBJ1-1
size: .
V: TRBV25-1
CDR3: CAKWGLNTEAFF
DNA: TGTGCCAAGTGGGGTTTGAACACTGAAGCTTTCTTT

D: .
J: TRBJ1-1
size: many
V: TRBV10-3
CDR3: CAISKGGHLNTEAFF
DNA: TGTGCCATCAGCAAGGGAGGGCACTTGAACACTGAAGCTTTCTTT

D: .
J: TRBJ2-1
size: many
V: TRBV7-8
CDR3: CASSLEAGQTFF
DNA: TGTGCCAGCAGCTTAGAAGCGGGACAGACGTTCTTC

D: .
J: TRBJ2-5
size: .
V: TRBV5-1
CDR3: CASSFGSSASQQTQYF
DNA: TGCGCCAGCAGCTTCGGCAGTTCGGCCTCCCAACAGACCCAGTACTTC

D: .
J: TRBJ1-4
size: few
V: TRBV3-1
CDR3: CASSQTGMRGSNEKLFF
DNA: TGTGCCAGCAGCCAAACAGGGATGAGGGGCTCTAATGAAAAACTGTTTTTT

D: .
J: TRBJ2-3
size: few
V: TRBV5-6
CDR3: CASSAKIDTDTQYF
DNA: TGTGCCAGCAGCGCCAAGATTGACACAGATACGCAGTATTTT

D: TRBD2
J: TRBJ2-5
size: many
V: TRBV2
CDR3: CASRANSGTKETQYF
DNA: TGTGCCAGCAGGGCTAATAGCGGGACGAAAGAGACCCAGTACTTC

D: .
J: TRBJ2-3
size: medium-sized
V: TRBV19
CDR3: CASSNLVDTQYF
DNA: TGTGCCAGTAGCAATTTGGTAGATACGCAGTATTTT

D: TRBD1
J: TRBJ1-2
size: few
V: TRBV29-1
CDR3: CSVVDRTSNYGYTF
DNA: TGCAGCGTGGTGGACAGGACTTCTAACTATGGCTACACCTTC

D: .
J: TRBJ2-2
size: .
V: TRBV19
CDR3: CVITNIAGRGTGELFF
DNA: TGTGTCATTACCAACATTGCGGGCCGGGGGACCGGGGAGCTGTTTTTT

D: TRBD2
J: TRBJ2-1
size: .
V: TRBV6-5
CDR3: CASSYSNGRETNEQFF
DNA: TGTGCCAGCAGTTACTCGAACGGGCGGGAGACTAATGAGCAGTTCTTC

D: TRBD2
J: TRBJ2-5
size: medium-sized
V: TRBV11-2
CDR3: CASSLGLKETQYF
DNA: TGTGCCAGCAGCTTGGGACTAAAGGAGACCCAGTACTTC

D: .
J: TRBJ1-4
size: many
V: TRBV12-3/TRBV12-4
CDR3: CASSFGGNGEKLFF
DNA: TGTGCCAGCAGTTTCGGAGGGAACGGTGAAAAACTGTTTTTT

D: .
J: TRBJ2-1
size: few
V: TRBV11-2
CDR3: CASSLNHGSYNEQFF
DNA: TGTGCCAGCAGCTTAAACCATGGCTCCTACAATGAGCAGTTCTTC

D: .
J: TRBJ1-1
size: many
V: TRBV5-5
CDR3: CASSPGTLNTEAFF
DNA: TGTGCCAGCAGCCCTGGGACGTTGAACACTGAAGCTTTCTTT

D: TRBD1
J: TRBJ2-3
size: few
V: TRBV5-6
CDR3: CASSLGGQGALDTQYF
DNA: TGTGCCAGCAGCTTGGGAGGACAGGGGGCTTTAGATACGCAGTATTTT

D: TRBD1
J: TRBJ2-7
size: few
V: TRBV9
CDR3: CASSPRTGTYEQYF
DNA: TGTGCCAGCAGCCCTCGGACAGGAACCTACGAGCAGTACTTC

D: .
J: TRBJ1-2
size: .
V: TRBV7-3
CDR3: CASSSVTSSGYTF
DNA: TGTGCCAGCAGCTCCGTGACAAGTTCGGGCTACACCTTC

D: TRBD1
J: TRBJ2-5
size: few
V: TRBV11-3
CDR3: CASSLGQAGFETQYF
DNA: TGTGCCAGCAGCTTGGGACAGGCGGGTTTTGAGACCCAGTACTTC

D: .
J: TRBJ2-7
size: .
V: TRBV6-5
CDR3: CASINSGTAGSYEQYF
DNA: TGTGCCAGCATTAATTCCGGGACAGCGGGATCCTACGAGCAGTACTTC